Following are 32 T cell receptor beta chains from one sample sequenced in a study of T cell changes during pregnancy in multiple sclerosis. Assay used: immunoSEQ multiplex PCR; TCRdb lists only in-frame clones, some missing. Of 56,000 or so clones listed, approximately 90% are singletons. The sequencing used peripheral blood, collected in the first trimester of pregnancy. These receptors all come from a female donor in good health, enrolled as a control in a pregnancy study.

The gene calls are TRBV6-1 and TRBJ1-1; 9 nucleotides line up with TRBD1. The V and J ends lost 0 bases and 3 bases, in that order; junction bases with no gene match: 2. Looked up from germline, CDR1 is MNHNS and CDR2 is SASEGT. This CDR3 has 15 amino acids. CDR3 sequence reads: CASSEAGTGYTEAFF. The CDR3 nucleotides read TGTGCCAGCAGTGAAGCCGGGACAGGGTACACTGAAGCTTTCTTT.

V usage is TRBV7-8 and J usage is TRBJ2-7; 11 bases align to TRBD2. The CDR3 is made up of 15 amino acids. J lost 3 bases, V lost 5 bases, and 6 bases had no gene match. Germline values: CDR1 SGHVS, CDR2 FQNEAQ. Here the CDR3 reads CASSLLAGGGYEQYF. CDR3 sequence (DNA): TGTGCCAGCAGCCTCCTAGCGGGAGGAGGCTACGAGCAGTACTTC.

The chain combines TRBV7-9 with TRBJ2-7, with D maybe TRBD2 (5 bases). Looked up from germline, CDR1 is SEHNR and CDR2 is FQNEAQ (reference sequence). V was pared by 0 bases and J by 5 bases, with 17 bases between. The CDR3 is made up of 16 amino acids. The CDR3 DNA reads as TGTGCCAGCAGCTTAGCGCCTTCTGGACTGAGGAACGAGCAGTACTTC. It is translated as CASSLAPSGLRNEQYF. The variable domain in full, with the rest retrieved from reference TRBV7-9 and TRBJ2-7, is DTGVSQNPRHKITKRGQNVTFRCDPISEHNRLYWYRQTLGQGPEFLTYFQNEAQLEKSRLLSDRFSAERPKGSFSTLEIQRTEQGDSAMYLCASSLAPSGLRNEQYFGPGTRLTVT.

This chain joins TRBV27 and TRBJ2-7; D is tentatively TRBD1 or TRBD2 (5 bases each). V was pared by 10 bases and J by 6 bases, with 19 bases between. The CDR3 is 13 amino acids. CDR1 is MNHEY and CDR2 is SMNVEV in the germline V gene (reference sequence). CDR3 protein: CATRGAGSREQYF. As DNA, the CDR3 is TGTGCCACCAGAGGGGCAGGGTCTCGCGAGCAGTACTTC.

The chain recombines TRBV5-6 with TRBJ2-5; 14 nucleotides agree with TRBD2. The CDR3 covers 17 residues. The trim removed 4 bases at V and 3 bases at J, leaving 8 bases unmatched. Germline-derived CDR1 and CDR2 are SGHDT and YYEEEE. The CDR3 region is CASSPGLAGGREETQYF. The CDR3, as DNA: TGTGCCAGCAGCCCAGGACTAGCGGGAGGCAGAGAAGAGACCCAGTACTTC.

The chain links TRBV7-3 to TRBJ2-1; 9 nucleotides agree with TRBD1. J lost 7 bases, V lost 10 bases, and 8 bases had no gene match. This CDR3 region has 13 residues. Germline CDR1 reads SGHTA; CDR2 reads FQGTGA. DNA for the CDR3: TGTGCCACCAACAGGGGGCGCGAGAATGAGCAGTTCTTC. Encoded protein: CATNRGRENEQFF. Based on the CDR3 plus reference TRBV7-3 and TRBJ2-1, the full variable domain is GAGVSQTPSNKVTEKGKYVELRCDPISGHTALYWYRQSLGQGPEFLIYFQGTGAADDSGLPNDRFFAVRPEGSVSTLKIQRTERGDSAVYLCATNRGRENEQFFGPGTRLTVL.

J is TRBJ2-5 and V is TRBV4-1, with 15 bases that match TRBD2. The V and J ends lost 0 bases and 3 bases, in that order; junction bases with no gene match: 8. This CDR3 has 19 amino acids. Germline V gene sequence: CDR1 MGHRA, CDR2 YSYEKL. CDR3 sequence: CASSQDYGLAGGKKETQYF. The CDR3 coding sequence is TGCGCCAGCAGCCAAGATTACGGACTAGCGGGAGGGAAGAAAGAGACCCAGTACTTC.

The chain is built from TRBV28 and TRBJ2-4; 9 bases agree with TRBD1. The CDR3 runs 13 residues. Losses at the gene ends were 5 bases for V and 6 bases for J; bases not matched to a gene: 2. Germline CDR1 and CDR2: MDHEN and SYDVKM. The CDR3, as DNA: TGTGCCAGCAGTCCGGGACAGGGAAACATTCAGTACTTC. Amino acids: CASSPGQGNIQYF.

The J gene is TRBJ1-2, the V gene TRBV5-6; 7 positions agree with TRBD1. V lost 4 bases to trimming and J lost 1 base; unmatched junction nucleotides: 16. This CDR3 is built from 18 residues. Germline-derived CDR1 and CDR2 are SGHDT and YYEEEE. In DNA form, the CDR3 reads TGTGCCAGCAGCCTGTTCCGGGACAGAAAAGGAATTAACTATGGCTACACCTTC. Translated: CASSLFRDRKGINYGYTF.

The gene calls are TRBV11-1 and TRBJ2-5, with 9 nucleotides matching TRBD2. V lost 6 bases and J lost 4; bases outside the gene matches: 6. Germline V gene lookup returns CDR1 SGHAT and CDR2 FQDESV (reference sequence). CDR3 length equals 14 residues. The CDR3 DNA follows: TGTGCCAGCAGGGGTAGCGGGAGACCAGAGACCCAGTACTTC. Amino acid sequence: CASRGSGRPETQYF.

This sequence joins TRBV9 and TRBJ1-2; D is possibly TRBD1 (5 bases). V gave up 0 bases and J gave up 7 bases, with 13 bases separating them. The germline V gene encodes CDR1 SGDLS and CDR2 YYNGEE. The CDR3 runs 14 residues. In nucleotides, the CDR3 is TGTGCCAGCAGCGTAGCGGCCCAAGGGGTTGGCTACACCTTC. Its translation: CASSVAAQGVGYTF.

This chain links TRBV5-4 with TRBJ1-2, with 10 bases identical to TRBD1. The germline gives CDR1 SGHNT, CDR2 YYREEE (reference sequence). CDR3 size: 13 residues. The trim removed 8 bases at V and 6 bases at J, leaving 7 bases unmatched. The CDR3 is CASPGQGKDGYTF. In DNA form, the CDR3 reads TGTGCCAGTCCGGGACAGGGGAAAGATGGCTACACCTTC.

The rearrangement links TRBV6-5 to TRBJ2-7; D is possibly TRBD1 (5 bases). The CDR3 has 16 residues. V dropped 0 bases and J dropped 2 bases, with 14 bases sitting between them. Germline V lookup: CDR1 MNHEY, CDR2 SVGAGI. In DNA, the CDR3 is TGTGCCAGCAGTTACTCAAAGGGGTGGGCAGCCTACGAGCAGTACTTC. Translated, it gives CASSYSKGWAAYEQYF.

This sequence joins TRBV27 and TRBJ1-1, with a possible D match to TRBD1 (5 bases). The V and J ends lost 6 bases and 6 bases respectively, with 14 bases between them. Per the germline V gene, CDR1 is MNHEY and CDR2 is SMNVEV (reference sequence). The CDR3 runs 13 residues. CDR3 amino acids: CASSRYQGPEAFF. CDR3 nucleotide sequence: TGTGCCAGCAGCCGGTATCAGGGTCCTGAAGCTTTCTTT.

CDR3 residues: CASSYLGPSTNEQFF. CDR3 DNA sequence: TGTGCCAGCAGCTATCTTGGCCCTAGCACGAATGAGCAGTTCTTC. The genes are TRBV7-9 and TRBJ2-1; D is perhaps TRBD2 (5 bases). The V gene lost 4 bases and the J gene lost 7 bases, with 17 bases spanning the gap. Germline V CDR1 and CDR2: SEHNR, FQNEAQ (reference sequence). The CDR3 is 15 residues long.

The rearrangement uses TRBV15 and TRBJ1-4; unclear D gene. Germline V CDR1 and CDR2: LNHNV, YYDKDF (reference sequence). This CDR3 region has 15 residues. Between the trimmed V and J ends, which lost 5 bases and 0 bases, there was a span of 10 bases. This chain's CDR3 is CATSARSSTNEKLFF. In nucleotides, the CDR3 is TGTGCCACCAGCGCAAGGAGTTCAACTAATGAAAAACTGTTTTTT. The full variable domain, its missing parts supplied by reference TRBV15 and TRBJ1-4, is DAMVIQNPRYQVTQFGKPVTLSCSQTLNHNVMYWYQQKSSQAPKLLFHYYDKDFNNEADTPDNFQSRRPNTSFCFLDIRSPGLGDTAMYLCATSARSSTNEKLFFGSGTQLSVL.

This sequence joins TRBV19 and TRBJ1-2; no firm D call. Per the germline V gene, CDR1 is LNHDA and CDR2 is SQIVND (reference sequence). The V end was cut by 6 bases, the J end by 4 bases, with 24 bases between. The CDR3 totals 17 residues. The CDR3 DNA is TGTGCCAGTAGCCCAGAGCGAGCTTTCTCCGATACCTATGGCTACACCTTC. Its translation is CASSPERAFSDTYGYTF.

This chain uses TRBV11-2 with TRBJ2-4; no firm D call. Germline V gives CDR1 SGHAT, CDR2 FQNNGV. This CDR3 has 13 residues. V gave up 1 base and J gave up 8 bases, with 9 bases separating them. The CDR3 here is CASSLGRKDIQYF. CDR3 bases: TGTGCCAGCAGCTTAGGCAGGAAGGACATTCAGTACTTC.

This clone was seen a handful of times. The V and J genes are TRBV6-1 and TRBJ1-5; unclear D gene. V was clipped by 4 bases and J by 8 bases, with 12 bases between them. Per the germline V gene, CDR1 is MNHNS and CDR2 is SASEGT. There are 13 residues in the CDR3. As DNA, the CDR3 is TGTGCCAGCAGTGCGGCTAGATCAGAGCCCCAGCATTTT. This translates into CASSAARSEPQHF.

V gene TRBV4-2 combines with J gene TRBJ1-1; possibly TRBD1 for D (5 bases). The V end was cut by 3 bases, the J end by 4 bases, with 12 bases between. The germline V gene has CDR1 LGHNA and CDR2 YNFKEQ. The CDR3 spans 14 residues. DNA of the CDR3: TGTGCCAGCAGCCATTCCCGGACATTCACTGAAGCTTTCTTT. Amino acids: CASSHSRTFTEAFF.

The count of this clone is one. V gene TRBV18 combines with J gene TRBJ1-2, with D maybe TRBD1 (5 bases). The V and J ends lost 3 bases and 7 bases respectively, with 15 bases between them. Germline V gene lookup returns CDR1 KGHSH and CDR2 LQKENI. The CDR3 runs to 14 residues. The CDR3 DNA follows: TGTGCCAGCTCACCCGGAACGGAGGGGCGTGGCTACACCTTC. This sequence encodes CASSPGTEGRGYTF.

The V gene is TRBV9, the J gene TRBJ2-5; tentative D call: TRBD1 (5 bases). This CDR3 has 13 amino acids. Per germline, CDR1 SGDLS and CDR2 YYNGEE. The ends were cut back, 2 bases at V and 2 bases at J, with 7 bases in the middle. DNA for the CDR3: TGTGCCAGCAGCGTCACAGGACAAGAGACCCAGTACTTC. It yields the protein CASSVTGQETQYF.

The CDR3 here is CASSSVGTAVMKKLFF. The CDR3 DNA follows: TGTGCCAGCAGTTCGGTAGGGACTGCTGTAATGAAAAAACTGTTTTTT. The chain couples TRBV27 to TRBJ1-4; D is perhaps TRBD1 (5 bases). CDR3 length: 16 amino acids. V lost 4 bases and J 9 bases, leaving 21 bases between the germline ends. The V gene's germline CDR1 is MNHEY and CDR2 SMNVEV (reference sequence).

The rearrangement uses TRBV14 and TRBJ2-3; D might be TRBD1 (6 bases). The CDR3 has 14 residues. The V end was cut by 4 bases, the J end by 4 bases, with 12 bases between. Germline CDR1 and CDR2: SGHDN and FVKESK. This chain's CDR3 is CASSRNRDPDTQYF. In DNA, the CDR3 is TGTGCCAGCAGCCGGAACAGGGATCCAGATACGCAGTATTTT.

The gene calls are TRBV28 and TRBJ2-3; 10 bases match TRBD2. Looked up from germline, CDR1 is MDHEN and CDR2 is SYDVKM. The CDR3 totals 16 residues. Trimming took 2 bases from V and 0 from J; bases not matched to a gene: 2. CDR3 nucleotides: TGTGCCAGCAGTTTAGGACTAGCGGAGAGCACAGATACGCAGTATTTT. Its protein product is CASSLGLAESTDTQYF.

V is TRBV6-6 and J is TRBJ1-1; D is unclear. Germline CDR1 MNHNY, CDR2 SVGAGI (reference sequence). V was trimmed by 6 bases and J by 4 bases, leaving 15 bases between them. The CDR3 spans 14 residues. The CDR3 DNA is TGTGCCAGCAGAGCGGAGCCCGCAAGCACTGAAGCTTTCTTT. It codes for CASRAEPASTEAFF.

The V and J genes are TRBV27 and TRBJ2-7, with 10 bases that match TRBD2. After removal of 4 bases from V and 3 bases from J, the junction contained 6 bases not matched to a gene. This CDR3 contains 15 residues. Germline CDR1 is MNHEY and CDR2 is SMNVEV (reference sequence). The CDR3 region is CASSSPGLANYEQYF. CDR3 coding DNA: TGTGCCAGCAGTTCACCGGGACTAGCGAACTACGAGCAGTACTTC.

The chain combines TRBV25-1 with TRBJ1-3; a possible D gene is TRBD1 (5 bases). The V end lost 4 bases, the J end lost 2 bases, and 15 bases lay between the germline ends. The CDR3 is 16 amino acids. Germline V gives CDR1 MGHDK, CDR2 SYGVNS. The CDR3 spells CASSGGKGGAGNTIYF. CDR3 DNA sequence: TGTGCCAGCAGTGGGGGGAAGGGCGGGGCTGGAAACACCATATATTTT.

This sequence joins TRBV19 and TRBJ2-1; 9 nucleotides line up with TRBD1. Losses at the gene ends were 1 base for V and 5 bases for J; bases not matched to a gene: 9. CDR3 length: 17 residues. Looked up from germline, CDR1 is LNHDA and CDR2 is SQIVND (reference sequence). The CDR3 DNA follows: TGTGCCAGTAGTATAGGGGACAGGGTCCGAGGTAACAATGAGCAGTTCTTC. Protein sequence: CASSIGDRVRGNNEQFF. The whole variable domain, filled in from reference TRBV19 and TRBJ2-1, reads DGGITQSPKYLFRKEGQNVTLSCEQNLNHDAMYWYRQDPGQGLRLIYYSQIVNDFQKGDIAEGYSVSREKKESFPLTVTSAQKNPTAFYLCASSIGDRVRGNNEQFFGPGTRLTVL.

This clone showed up just a few times. The chain carries TRBV6-5 and TRBJ1-5; TRBD1 might be the D (6 bases). Trimming cost V 9 bases and J 7 bases, with 13 bases left between them. CDR3 length: 12 amino acids. Per germline, CDR1 MNHEY and CDR2 SVGAGI. The CDR3 nucleotides read TGTGCCAGTTACAGGGTGGGGCAGCCCCAGCATTTT. Translation gives CASYRVGQPQHF.

The J gene is TRBJ1-2, the V gene TRBV6-5; 10 positions agree with TRBD1. V was pared by 6 bases and J by 5 bases, with 9 bases of the junction left unmatched. CDR1 and CDR2 (germline): MNHEY, SVGAGI. This CDR3 is built from 15 residues. The chain's CDR3 is CASSRGQGNPYGYTF. DNA of the CDR3: TGTGCCAGCAGCCGGGGACAGGGGAACCCTTATGGCTACACCTTC.

This rearrangement joins TRBV9 to TRBJ1-3; D is unresolved. The CDR3 length is 13 residues. With 3 bases removed from V and 1 base from J, the gap between germline ends came to 5 bases. Germline V lookup: CDR1 SGDLS, CDR2 YYNGEE. CDR3 DNA: TGTGCCAGCAGCGGGGCGTCTGGAAACACCATATATTTT. Encoded protein: CASSGASGNTIYF. Using reference TRBV9 and TRBJ1-3 for the parts outside the CDR3, the full variable domain is DSGVTQTPKHLITATGQRVTLRCSPRSGDLSVYWYQQSLDQGLQFLIQYYNGEERAKGNILERFSAQQFPDLHSELNLSSLELGDSALYFCASSGASGNTIYFGEGSWLTVV.